What follows is one TCR beta chain and its context. The target antigen is unknown. The sample originates from a study of T cells in Graves' hyperthyroidism and ophthalmopathy. Fresh peripheral blood, approximately 10 ml, yielded the PBMCs. The source material, RNA transcripts, was used to amplify TCR beta CDR3 regions. RT-PCR in the first round (using the HTBI primer set) targeted the TCR CDR3. TCRdb processed the multiplex PCR reads anew with MiXCR; each CDR3 protein has one entry. The sample has around 580,000 distinct CDR3 sequences, about a sixth seen once. Regarding the study as a whole: Most thyroid clonotypes that were expanded above 0.001 also turned up in blood.

Sample: blood. This clonotype was sampled from a woman aged 18 to 35 with Graves' hyperthyroidism.

The CDR3 loop reads CSVGLAGGWSGELFF. The CDR3, as DNA: TGCAGCGTGGGACTAGCGGGAGGGTGGAGCGGGGAGCTGTTTTTT. This chain uses TRBV29-1 with TRBJ2-2, with 16 bases matching TRBD2. Germline V gene lookup returns CDR1 SQVTM and CDR2 ANQGSEA. The trim removed 6 bases at V and 7 bases at J, leaving 5 bases unmatched. This CDR3 has 15 amino acids.